This TCR beta chain was sequenced in a study of T cells expressing NK-cell markers. Study background: The eight sequenced donors comprised seven who were HCMV-seropositive and one who was seronegative.

Study-wide points: These clonotypes additionally ranked first within the CD3+CD56-NKG2C+ fraction of four donors. Dominant NKG2C+ clonotypes were found to form about 1.0-7.5% of CD8+ T cells in six donors.

Reprocessing the 5' RACE reads, TCRdb reports a single entry for every CDR3 protein and omits DNA. In total, the table holds 250,000 to 300,000 distinct CDR3 sequences. Worth noting for this clonotype: The antigen is undetermined.

Germline CDR1 reads SNHLY; CDR2 reads FYNNEI. The CDR3 has 14 residues. The chain links TRBV2 to TRBJ2-2. The sample consisted of blood T cells: a sorted CD56 or NKG2C T cell subset, CD4+ or CD8+ T cells, or bulk PBMC T cells (not recorded which). This clonotype originated in a woman aged 18 to 75 in good health. CDR3 in amino acids: CASKVHTVAGELFF.